This TCR beta chain was sequenced during a study of CD8 T cells in ankylosing spondylitis (dated by TCRdb to 2016 to 2017). Study-level background: To find TCR variants linked to disease, the study profiled T cell receptor beta repertoires in ankylosing spondylitis patients and healthy donors. Samples of peripheral blood were taken, and for ankylosing spondylitis patients, synovial fluid was collected as well. The full study cohort was made up of 25 ankylosing spondylitis patients and around 100 healthy donors.

On the study overall, not on this receptor specifically: Some of the motif variants had been reported before in the synovial fluid and blood of reactive arthritis patients, a finding that suggests common disease-initiation mechanisms. In peripheral blood, the disease-linked clones were found at relatively low frequencies and had a CD8+ phenotype. A TCR beta motif made up of eight or nine highly homologous amino acid variants appeared to be characteristic of blood from ankylosing spondylitis patients. Significant enrichment of the disease-linked clones was reported in matched synovial fluid samples from ankylosing spondylitis patients.

This clonotype was counted at least ten times. This receptor's antigen is unknown. Base qualities were left out, and no much larger clone turns up one base away. Ends trimmed: V by 3 bases, J by 4 bases; bases unmatched to a gene: 8. The germline V gene provides CDR1 SQVTM and CDR2 ANQGSEA. CDR3 length: 14 amino acids, cysteine to phenylalanine. The read is trimmed to its CDR3 DNA, 42 bases read in frame from base 1. These reads were obtained on an Illumina HiSeq 2500. TCR beta libraries were prepared by quantitative 5'-RACE with molecular barcodes. The published analysis was carried out like this. A new computational method, built on a probabilistic model of VDJ rearrangement, was used to identify disease-linked TCR variants. Using fastp trimming at Q25 and MiXCR clonotype assembly, TCRdb reanalyzed the public sequencing data and kept in-frame beta chains. When rows share a CDR3 protein, they turn into one entry using the most common DNA and genes. These V and J calls derive from TCRdb rather than the authors' analysis. Present in this sample are over 600,000 distinct CDR3 sequences, around 17% of which were seen just once. Around 19% of the sample rests with the top ten.

This sequence originates from a male donor with ankylosing spondylitis. The material sequenced was blood, either unsorted or a sorted T cell fraction (not recorded which). Rearrangement joined TRBV29-1 to TRBJ1-2; 7 middle bases align to TRBD1. The CDR3 protein is CSVDSSAGGYGYTF. The DNA sequence reads TGCAGCGTTGATTCCTCGGCAGGGGGCTATGGCTACACCTTC.